Presented here are 23 T cell receptor beta chains from one specimen sequenced in a study of T cell clones after liver transplantation. Proliferating CFSE-low MLR cells were sequenced to define alloreactive TCRbeta sequences. No antigen has been identified for these receptors. Here immunoSEQ multiplex PCR was the method, and the copy in TCRdb shows in-frame clones only, minus some. The sample gives 5,000 or so clones, about 40% of which show up once; 10% to 15% is in the top ten. The specimen sequenced was CD4+ T cells from cultured PBMCs. The receptors originated from a human patient who received a liver transplant. Some T cells may arise from the graft donor.

The chain couples TRBV19 to TRBJ2-5; a weak D match, TRBD2 (6 bases). The CDR3 is made up of 13 amino acids. V dropped 5 bases and J dropped 2 bases, with 9 bases sitting between them. From germline, CDR1 is LNHDA and CDR2 SQIVND (reference sequence). The CDR3 here is CASSLSGQETQYF. The CDR3 DNA reads as TGTGCCAGTAGTCTCAGCGGGCAAGAGACCCAGTACTTC.

The V call is TRBV23-1, the J call TRBJ1-1; tentative D call: TRBD1 (5 bases). TRBV23-1 is labeled an ORF, and its function is uncertain. The CDR3 runs 17 residues. Trimming removed 3 bases from V and 4 bases from J, with 21 bases in between. The chain's CDR3 is CASSHLDGEPGSTEAFF. CDR3 sequence (DNA): TGCGCCAGCAGTCACCTCGACGGCGAGCCAGGGTCCACTGAAGCTTTCTTT.

The chain is built from TRBV28 and TRBJ1-4; TRBD1 aligns across 7 bases. V lost 6 bases to trimming and J lost 4 bases; unmatched junction nucleotides: 14. Germline-derived CDR1 and CDR2 are MDHEN and SYDVKM. The CDR3 runs 17 residues. CDR3 sequence: CASSLPGGGTVNEKLFF. In DNA, the CDR3 is TGTGCCAGCAGCCTACCCGGGGGGGGGACAGTTAATGAAAAACTGTTTTTT.

This clone was detected only a few times. The chain carries TRBV4-3 and TRBJ2-5; D ambiguous. Germline CDR1 reads LGHNA; CDR2 reads YSLEER. The CDR3 length is 13 residues. Trimming cost V 0 bases and J 5 bases, with 7 bases left between them. The DNA of the CDR3 is TGCGCCAGCAGCCAAGACTTTACGGAGACCCAGTACTTC. Translating it yields CASSQDFTETQYF.

J is TRBJ1-2 and V is TRBV27; the D is unclear. Germline CDR1 and CDR2: MNHEY and SMNVEV (reference sequence). V lost 4 bases and J 4 bases, leaving 10 bases between the germline ends. The CDR3 loop spans 13 amino acids. CDR3 residues: CASSSLGSYGYTF. CDR3 coding DNA: TGTGCCAGCAGTTCGTTAGGGAGCTATGGCTACACCTTC.

The chain is built from TRBV5-1 and TRBJ2-5, with D maybe TRBD1 (5 bases). There are 14 residues in the CDR3. CDR1 and CDR2 from the germline V gene are SGHRS and YFSETQ. Trimming took 4 bases from V and 3 from J, leaving 13 bases between them. The DNA for the CDR3 is TGCGCCAGCAGCCCCTCCCCAGGGAAAGAGACCCAGTACTTC. Translated: CASSPSPGKETQYF.

This clone was found once. Since a much larger clone is just one base distant, this may be a read error. V is TRBV28 and J is TRBJ1-5; no firm D call. V lost 7 bases, J lost 0 bases, and 19 bases lay in between. Germline-derived CDR1 and CDR2 are MDHEN and SYDVKM. CDR3 length: 17 amino acids. CDR3 residues: CASKTPQEAYSNQPQHF. In DNA form, the CDR3 reads TGTGCCAGCAAGACGCCCCAGGAGGCCTATAGCAATCAGCCCCAGCATTTT.

This clone appeared a few times. The chain joins TRBV6-1 to TRBJ1-2, with a tentative D call TRBD1 (6 bases). The germline V gene encodes CDR1 MNHNS and CDR2 SASEGT. Trimming pared 9 bases from V and 0 bases from J, leaving 11 bases between. The CDR3 length is 13 residues. The CDR3 region has the DNA TGTGCCAGTAACAGGGCTCCTAACTATGGCTACACCTTC. Protein: CASNRAPNYGYTF.

CDR3 sequence: CASSAMGGGAYEQYF. The CDR3 nucleotides read TGTGCCAGCAGTGCGATGGGGGGGGGAGCCTACGAGCAGTACTTC. The chain combines TRBV2 with TRBJ2-7; 7 positions match TRBD2. The J segment lost 2 bases and the V segment lost 4 bases, leaving 8 bases of the junction unmatched. Germline lookup yields CDR1 SNHLY and CDR2 FYNNEI. The length of the CDR3 is 15 residues.

This clone is medium-sized within its sample. The chain couples TRBV20-1 to TRBJ2-7; 9 bases align to TRBD2. Germline CDR1 reads DFQATT; CDR2 reads SNEGSKA (reference sequence). CDR3 size: 10 residues. J was trimmed by 8 bases and V by 6 bases; bases with no gene match: 2. The CDR3 DNA follows: TGCAGTGCGCGGGGGGGGAAGCAGTACTTC. This sequence encodes CSARGGKQYF.

Relative to its sample, this clone is medium-sized. This chain links TRBV15 with TRBJ2-7, with D maybe TRBD1 (5 bases). The CDR3 spans 12 residues. CDR1 and CDR2 from the germline V gene are LNHNV and YYDKDF (reference sequence). V lost 2 bases to trimming and J lost 5 bases, with 7 bases between them. The CDR3 spells CATSRQGDEQYF. CDR3 nucleotides: TGTGCCACCAGCAGACAGGGCGACGAGCAGTACTTC. The whole variable domain, filled in from reference TRBV15 and TRBJ2-7, reads DAMVIQNPRYQVTQFGKPVTLSCSQTLNHNVMYWYQQKSSQAPKLLFHYYDKDFNNEADTPDNFQSRRPNTSFCFLDIRSPGLGDTAMYLCATSRQGDEQYFGPGTRLTVT.

This clone is judged medium-sized (0.01 to 0.1%). The chain is built from TRBV10-2 and TRBJ1-4; no clear D gene. Per germline, CDR1 WSHSY and CDR2 SAAADI. This CDR3 spans 14 amino acids. Trimming cost V 7 bases and J 8 bases, with 17 bases left between them. The CDR3 DNA is TGCGCCAGCACCAGGTCGCGGGGTGGGGAAAAACTGTTTTTT. This translates into CASTRSRGGEKLFF.

This chain connects TRBV29-1 to TRBJ2-2, with D possibly TRBD2 on 6 matching bases. Germline CDR1 is SQVTM and CDR2 is ANQGSEA. Between the trimmed V and J ends, which lost 4 bases and 7 bases, there was a span of 16 bases. This CDR3 is built from 14 residues. CDR3: CSVGMGTDYGELFF. The CDR3 nucleotides read TGCAGCGTTGGTATGGGGACGGACTACGGGGAGCTGTTTTTT.

This sequence joins TRBV28 and TRBJ1-4; tentative D call: TRBD1 (6 bases). The V gene lost 4 bases and the J gene lost 7 bases, with 19 bases spanning the gap. This CDR3 comprises 16 residues. Germline V lookup: CDR1 MDHEN, CDR2 SYDVKM. The CDR3 protein is CASSSLIGGAGEKLFF. The CDR3 DNA reads as TGTGCCAGCAGTTCTTTAATTGGGGGGGCAGGTGAAAAACTGTTTTTT.

The chain couples TRBV19 to TRBJ1-1; 7 bases fit TRBD1. This CDR3 region has 13 residues. CDR1 LNHDA and CDR2 SQIVND come from the germline V gene (reference sequence). V lost 7 bases to trimming and J lost 5 bases; unmatched junction nucleotides: 7. Written as DNA, the CDR3 is TGTGCCAGTATTCAGGGGGGGAAGACTGAAGCTTTCTTT. This sequence encodes CASIQGGKTEAFF.

This clone was detected only a few times. The chain recombines TRBV5-1 with TRBJ2-7; perhaps TRBD1 as D (6 bases). Germline CDR1 is SGHRS and CDR2 is YFSETQ. Trimming cost V 6 bases and J 3 bases, with 16 bases left between them. CDR3 length: 14 residues. The CDR3 DNA sequence: TGCGCCAGCACCAACCCGGACAGACTCTACGAGCAGTACTTC. Protein: CASTNPDRLYEQYF.

CDR3 amino acids: CASSPRMQVTEAFF. CDR3 in DNA: TGTGCCAGCAGTCCCCGAATGCAGGTGACTGAAGCTTTCTTT. The chain is built from TRBV28 and TRBJ1-1; D unclear. The CDR3 has 14 amino acids. The germline V and J ends were trimmed by 5 bases and 5 bases, with 15 bases remaining between them. Germline lookup yields CDR1 MDHEN and CDR2 SYDVKM.

This clone appeared a few times. The chain links TRBV10-3 to TRBJ2-3; TRBD1 aligns across 12 bases. This CDR3 comprises 19 residues. Germline assignment: CDR1 ENHRY and CDR2 SYGVKD. Trimming at V came to 6 bases and at J to 1 base, leaving 14 bases not matched to a gene. Here the CDR3 DNA reads TGTGCCATCAGCCCAGGCCCGGGACAGGGGGCTGGGGGCACAGATACGCAGTATTTT. This encodes CAISPGPGQGAGGTDTQYF.

This rearrangement joins TRBV7-8 to TRBJ2-1, with D possibly called TRBD1 or TRBD2 (5 bases each). Trimming left V 4 bases short and J 6 bases short, with 10 bases between. The CDR3 has 13 amino acids. CDR1 is SGHVS and CDR2 is FQNEAQ in the germline V gene. The CDR3 DNA reads as TGTGCCAGCAGCTCGGAGAGGGGCAATGAGCAGTTCTTC. Encoded protein: CASSSERGNEQFF.

The sample holds a few counts of this clone. The chain employs TRBV14 and TRBJ2-1, with D perhaps TRBD1 (6 bases). The CDR3 loop spans 15 amino acids. V was clipped by 1 base and J by 10 bases, with 17 bases between them. Germline-derived CDR1 and CDR2 are SGHDN and FVKESK. CDR3 region: CASSQVGLDRWEQFF. The CDR3 nucleotides are TGTGCCAGCAGCCAAGTCGGACTCGACAGGTGGGAGCAGTTCTTC.

This clone has only a few counts. The V call is TRBV28, the J call TRBJ1-1; 7 bases are a match to TRBD1. The V gene end was trimmed by 6 bases and the J gene end by 5 bases; junction bases not matched to a gene: 12. CDR3 size: 15 residues. Looked up from germline, CDR1 is MDHEN and CDR2 is SYDVKM. The CDR3 loop is CASSLIWTGTTEAFF. CDR3 sequence (DNA): TGTGCCAGCAGCCTCATTTGGACAGGAACGACTGAAGCTTTCTTT.

This clone was counted a few times. The rearrangement links TRBV7-2 to TRBJ2-3, with D unresolved. Trimming removed 5 bases at V and 4 bases at J, with 7 bases between. The CDR3 covers 12 residues. Germline CDR1 SGHTA, CDR2 FQGNSA. As DNA, the CDR3 is TGTGCCAGCAGCCAGTATGCAGATACGCAGTATTTT. Translated: CASSQYADTQYF.

This clone is labeled medium-sized. This chain uses TRBV2 with TRBJ2-7; tentatively, D is TRBD2 (5 bases). The V gene lost 6 bases and the J gene lost 0 bases, with 12 bases spanning the gap. The CDR3 consists of 14 residues. CDR1 SNHLY and CDR2 FYNNEI come from the germline V gene. CDR3 sequence: CASSLDGDSYEQYF. The CDR3 coding sequence is TGTGCCAGCAGCCTCGACGGGGACTCCTACGAGCAGTACTTC.